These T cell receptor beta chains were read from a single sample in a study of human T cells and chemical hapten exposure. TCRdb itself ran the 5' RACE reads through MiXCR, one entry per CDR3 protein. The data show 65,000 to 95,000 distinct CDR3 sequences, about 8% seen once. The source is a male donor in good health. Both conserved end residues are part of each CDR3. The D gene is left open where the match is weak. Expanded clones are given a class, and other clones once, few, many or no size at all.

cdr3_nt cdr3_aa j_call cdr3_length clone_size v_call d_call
TGCAGTGCTAGGGGGAGGGGCATTCCCCGCATATACAATGAGCAGTTCTTC CSARGRGIPRIYNEQFF TRBJ2-1 17 once TRBV20-1 TRBD2
TGTGCCAGCAGTGCAGCGGGACTAGCGGCAAATGAGCAGTTCTTC CASSAAGLAANEQFF TRBJ2-1 15 few TRBV25-1 TRBD2
TGCAGTGCCGGACGACAGGAGACGTCTAATGAAAAACTGTTTTTT CSAGRQETSNEKLFF TRBJ1-4 15 many TRBV20-1 NA
TGTGCCAGCAGTTTAGCGAAGGGGGATGGCTACACCTTC CASSLAKGDGYTF TRBJ1-2 13 few TRBV12-3/TRBV12-4 NA
TGTGCCAGTAGTTTTGGGACAGGGAAGACCTACGAGCAGTACTTC CASSFGTGKTYEQYF TRBJ2-7 15 few TRBV19 TRBD1
TGTGCCAGCAGTGAACAGGACAGGGGATACCAGCCCCAGCATTTT CASSEQDRGYQPQHF TRBJ1-5 15 few TRBV6-1 TRBD1
TGTGCCAGCAGTTTAAGACAGGTCAATCAGCCCCAGCATTTT CASSLRQVNQPQHF TRBJ1-5 14 few TRBV28 NA
TGCAGTGCTAGCCCGACTAGCGGAACCTACAATGAGCAGTTCTTC CSASPTSGTYNEQFF TRBJ2-1 15 many TRBV20-1 TRBD2
TGCAGCGTTGAAGGGGGTGGGGGCTTCTTC CSVEGGGGFF TRBJ2-1 10 NA TRBV29-1 NA
TGTGCCAGCATGGTGACAGCCTACGAGCAGTACTTC CASMVTAYEQYF TRBJ2-7 12 NA TRBV12-3/TRBV12-4 NA
TGTGCCTGGAGCGGGACTAGCGGGAGCTCCTACAATGAGCAGTTCTTC CAWSGTSGSSYNEQFF TRBJ2-1 16 NA TRBV30 TRBD2
TGCAGCGTAATCGGAGGAAATGAGCAGTTCTTC CSVIGGNEQFF TRBJ2-1 11 few TRBV29-1 NA
TGTGCCAGCAGTGAGGGGGACACCGGGGAGCTGTTTTTT CASSEGDTGELFF TRBJ2-2 13 many TRBV6-4 NA
TGTGCCAGCAGCTTACAAGTCTCTGGAAACACCATATATTTT CASSLQVSGNTIYF TRBJ1-3 14 many TRBV7-2 NA
TGTGCCAGCAGTTCGCGGAAGAAAAGTGCGGGGAGCTCCTACGAGCAGTACTTC CASSSRKKSAGSSYEQYF TRBJ2-7 18 few TRBV5-4 NA
TGTGCCTGGACCCCCTGGGACAGAGTTCAGCCCCAGCATTTT CAWTPWDRVQPQHF TRBJ1-5 14 few TRBV30 TRBD1
TGTGCCAGCAGCTTCCCAGGGTACACTGAAGCTTTCTTT CASSFPGYTEAFF TRBJ1-1 13 NA TRBV5-4 NA
TGTGCCAGCAGCCAGACAGGGTTCACTGAAGCTTTCTTT CASSQTGFTEAFF TRBJ1-1 13 many TRBV11-3 TRBD1
TGTGCCAGCAGGAACTTTGTGAGGATGAACACTGAAGCTTTCTTT CASRNFVRMNTEAFF TRBJ1-1 15 few TRBV6-2/TRBV6-3 NA
TGTGCCAGCAGCCTAGGGACAGGGAGTAACACTGAAGCTTTCTTT CASSLGTGSNTEAFF TRBJ1-1 15 few TRBV7-8 TRBD1
TGTGCCAGCAGCAGCGGGAGGGCGGGTGAGCAGTTCTTC CASSSGRAGEQFF TRBJ2-1 13 many TRBV6-1 TRBD2
TGCGCCAGCAGCCAGGGGGGCCCAGGGGAGGCTTTCTTT CASSQGGPGEAFF TRBJ1-1 13 few TRBV4-3 NA
TGTGCCAGCAGCCTAAGACAAGGGGTCGTCTCTCAGTATTTT CASSLRQGVVSQYF TRBJ2-3 14 few TRBV5-5 NA
TGCGCCAGCAGTGAAACTAGGGGCACTGAAGCTTTCTTT CASSETRGTEAFF TRBJ1-1 13 many TRBV10-2 NA
TGCAGTGCCAGAGACGGGATTGAAGCTTTCTTT CSARDGIEAFF TRBJ1-1 11 few TRBV20-1 NA
TGTGCCACGCGAGCCGGGAACACTGAAGCTTTCTTT CATRAGNTEAFF TRBJ1-1 12 few TRBV10-3 NA
TGCAGCGTTGAGAGGGGGGGGCTCCGCGCAGAGACCCAGTACTTC CSVERGGLRAETQYF TRBJ2-5 15 many TRBV29-1 NA
TGCAGCGTTGAGACGGCCACCGCCTACGAGCAGTACTTC CSVETATAYEQYF TRBJ2-7 13 many TRBV29-1 NA
TGTGCCAGCAGCCCGGACAATTCACCCCTCCACTTT CASSPDNSPLHF TRBJ1-6 12 many TRBV9 NA
TGTGCCACTACGTCTGGGGCAGTCAAAAACATTCAGTACTTC CATTSGAVKNIQYF TRBJ2-4 14 many TRBV10-3 NA
TGTGCCAGCAGCCAAGAGGAAGGGGCCAATCAGCCCCAGCATTTT CASSQEEGANQPQHF TRBJ1-5 15 many TRBV3-1 NA
TGTGCCAGCAGCTTCCTGAACACCGGGGAGCTGTTTTTT CASSFLNTGELFF TRBJ2-2 13 NA TRBV11-2 NA